Reported below is one TCR beta chain. The data are from a study of T cells after yellow fever vaccination. About the research overall: Each low-cell-number fraction was prepared by means of SMART-Seq v4 Ultra Low Input.

This CDR3 spans 17 amino acids. Germline loops: CDR1 MRHNA, CDR2 SNTAGT. V was trimmed by 2 bases and J by 2 bases, leaving 19 bases between them. Making TCR cDNA involved 5'RACE template switching, which added UMIs and a universal primer site. One entry per CDR3 protein, called by TCRdb with MiXCR from the 5' RACE reads. Of fewer than 450,000 distinct CDR3 sequences listed, roughly 10% were seen once; the top ten hold roughly 18%. The TCR was taken from a man between 18 and 35 years old who received the YFV17D yellow fever vaccine. The J gene is TRBJ2-7, the V gene TRBV6-4; D is uncertain. The sample was PBMCs, taken on the day of the first yellow fever vaccination. In DNA form, the CDR3 reads TGTGCCAGCAGTGACCCCCCCTGGGCCAGTCCCCCCTACGAGCAGTACGTC. As protein: CASSDPPWASPPYEQYV.